What follows describes a single T cell receptor beta chain. What it binds is unknown. All sorted populations exceeded 95% purity. What was sequenced were expressed TCRB transcripts, since all of the isolated RNA had been reverse transcribed. Sequenced by immunoSEQ multiplex PCR; TCRdb stores in-frame clones only, minus some. The sample includes about 240,000 clones, approximately 15% of them seen just once. This record belongs to a study of beta chain features in type 1 diabetes. Study-wide findings and caveats: Significant though moderate, a shortening of TCRB CDR3s appeared in all four CD4+ subsets of Type 1 diabetes patients. PCR may have favored shorter templates equally in patients and controls.

The CDR3 totals 15 residues. Germline V CDR1 and CDR2: KGHSH, LQKENI. Trimming removed 2 bases from V and 0 bases from J, with 8 bases in between. Sequenced input: naive CD4+ T cells from blood. The TCR sequence derives from a man aged 30 to 39 with type 1 diabetes. The V call is TRBV18, the J call TRBJ1-3; tentatively, D is TRBD1 (6 bases). The CDR3 DNA is TGTGCCAGCTCACCATCAGGGGACTCTGGAAACACCATATATTTT. This codes for CASSPSGDSGNTIYF.